This T cell receptor beta chain was recorded in a study of blood T cell repertoires in COVID-19. In the study overall: Both acute and convalescent COVID-19 samples were obtained from the United States, Italy and Spain. PBMCs, B-cell-depleted T cells, or T cells were the source of the cDNA or gDNA that made up the material.

The V end was cut by 0 bases, the J end by 1 base, with 4 bases between. Per germline, CDR1 SGHRS and CDR2 YFSETQ. This CDR3 has 13 residues. Per the authors' pipeline: How many nucleated cells were present was estimated from reference gene primer amplification. Method: immunoSEQ multiplex PCR; TCRdb's copy keeps in-frame clones and lacks some. Clone size and V and J calls were adopted from that table, with D and trimming inferred from the DNA. The data contain roughly 180,000 clones, under 90% of them singletons. Sequencing was done on a sample of peripheral blood. This TCR came from a woman of 80 years or more with active or convalescent COVID-19. The chain uses TRBV5-1 and TRBJ2-5, with D unresolved. CDR3 amino acids: CASSLVIQETQYF. As DNA, the CDR3 is TGCGCCAGCAGCTTGGTCATCCAAGAGACCCAGTACTTC.